This T cell receptor (beta chain) was sequenced in a study of CD8 T cells in ankylosing spondylitis (dated by TCRdb to 2016 to 2017). Notes on the research overall: T cell receptor beta repertoires were profiled in healthy donors and ankylosing spondylitis patients so that disease-linked TCR variants could be found. The whole study cohort included under 140 healthy donors and around 25 ankylosing spondylitis patients. Peripheral blood was sampled, and synovial fluid was also collected from ankylosing spondylitis patients.

What the authors observed across the whole study: A CD8+ phenotype was shown by the disease-linked clones, which were found at relatively low frequencies in peripheral blood. Some TCR beta motif variants had previously been reported in synovial fluid and blood of reactive arthritis patients, which suggested common disease-initiation mechanisms. According to the report, matched synovial fluid samples from ankylosing spondylitis patients were significantly enriched for the disease-linked clones. Blood from ankylosing spondylitis patients appeared to be characterized by a TCR beta motif composed of eight highly homologous amino acid variants.

As concerns this clonotype: Its antigen target is currently unknown. Base-call qualities are not available, and no considerably larger clone is one nucleotide away.

TCRdb records Illumina HiSeq 2500 as the sequencer. Quantitative 5'-RACE with molecular barcodes was the method used to prepare the TCR beta libraries. On the study's bioinformatics: A new computational method, built on a probabilistic model of VDJ rearrangement, was used to identify disease-linked TCR variants. The public reads were reanalyzed by TCRdb: fastp trimming at Q25, MiXCR alignment, in-frame beta chains only. Rows with one shared CDR3 protein collapse into an entry with the most common genes and DNA. The authors' filters were not applied to this entry. In this sample the table shows more than 150,000 distinct CDR3 sequences, about 13% of which occur a single time. 16% of the sample is in the top ten clones. Sequencing was performed on blood, either unsorted or a sorted T cell fraction (not recorded which). The TCR originated in a male donor with ankylosing spondylitis or in good health (not recorded which).

The nucleotide sequence is given as TGCGCCAGCAGCTTCACGGGGACCCCCTACGAGCAGTACTTC. Translated, this is CASSFTGTPYEQYF. The sequence joins TRBV5-1 to TRBJ2-7, with the D segment possibly TRBD1 or TRBD2, each aligning over 5 bases. V gives up 2 bases and J gives up 2 bases, and the segment between their germline ends measures 11 bases. From the cysteine up to the phenylalanine, the CDR3 has a length of 14 residues. The read is trimmed to its CDR3 DNA, 42 bases read in frame from base 1. The germline V gene encodes CDR1 SGHRS and CDR2 YFSETQ. The CDR3, completed at both ends by the reference TRBV5-1 and TRBJ2-7 genes, gives the full variable domain KAGVTQTPRYLIKTRGQQVTLSCSPISGHRSVSWYQQTPGQGLQFLFEYFSETQRNKGNFPGRFSGRQFSNSRSEMNVSTLELGDSALYLCASSFTGTPYEQYFGPGTRLTVT.